The 12 T cell receptor beta chains below come from one sample, sequenced in a study of cytomegalovirus exposure and HLA in healthy donors. It was with 60 Vbeta and 13 Jbeta primers that the PCR ran. The repertoire was sequenced with immunoSEQ multiplex PCR; TCRdb's copy has only in-frame clones and lacks some. In the table there are approximately 220,000 clones, just over 75% of which are singletons. Sequenced material: PBMCs. Every receptor here comes from a man younger than 35 in good health and CMV-seronegative.

The chain has TRBV7-9 and TRBJ2-3, with 9 bases identical to TRBD2. V lost 3 bases to trimming and J lost 5 bases; unmatched junction nucleotides: 6. The length of the CDR3 is 15 residues. The germline gives CDR1 SEHNR, CDR2 FQNEAQ (reference sequence). The CDR3 here is CASSFLSGRIDTQYF. Written as DNA, the CDR3 is TGTGCCAGCAGCTTTCTTAGCGGGAGAATAGATACGCAGTATTTT.

The chain employs TRBV5-6 and TRBJ1-5, with unresolved D. V was shortened by 0 bases and J by 0 bases, with 7 bases between the two germline ends. This CDR3 region has 15 residues. CDR1 is SGHDT, CDR2 YYEEEE, per germline. The CDR3 reads CASSLGGFSNQPQHF. The CDR3 nucleotides read TGTGCCAGCAGCTTGGGAGGGTTTAGCAATCAGCCCCAGCATTTT.

The table lists this clone with a few counts. The chain links TRBV6-1 to TRBJ2-5; tentative D call: TRBD1 (5 bases). Between the trimmed V and J ends, which lost 6 bases and 2 bases, there was a span of 16 bases. This CDR3 has 15 residues. The germline gives CDR1 MNHNS, CDR2 SASEGT. Here the CDR3 DNA reads TGTGCCAGCAGAACGAGAGACAGTTTTCAAGAGACCCAGTACTTC. This encodes CASRTRDSFQETQYF.

V and J are TRBV4-1 and TRBJ2-2; 11 bases fit TRBD2. The V and J ends lost 4 bases and 3 bases, in that order; junction bases with no gene match: 4. Germline CDR1 and CDR2: MGHRA and YSYEKL. The CDR3 is 16 residues long. The CDR3 DNA reads as TGCGCCAGCAGCCCAGGGACTAGCGGATACACCGGGGAGCTGTTTTTT. Protein: CASSPGTSGYTGELFF.

The chain links TRBV2 to TRBJ2-7; no firm D call. CDR1 and CDR2 from the germline V gene are SNHLY and FYNNEI. The CDR3 totals 13 residues. V dropped 3 bases and J dropped 0 bases, with 6 bases sitting between them. In DNA form, the CDR3 reads TGTGCCAGCAGTGATGTCAGCTCCTACGAGCAGTACTTC. It translates to CASSDVSSYEQYF.

The rearrangement links TRBV19 to TRBJ2-3; 10 bases match TRBD2. From germline, CDR1 is LNHDA and CDR2 SQIVND (reference sequence). This CDR3 is built from 14 residues. V trimming: 5 bases; J trimming: 6 bases; junction bases outside the gene matches: 5. The CDR3 DNA reads TGTGCCAGTAGTCTGAGCGGGAGGGGGGATACGCAGTATTTT. Its protein product is CASSLSGRGDTQYF.

This clone has just one count. This chain uses TRBV18 with TRBJ1-5; TRBD1 matches at 12 bases. With 5 bases clipped from V and 6 bases from J, the junction kept 5 bases outside the gene matches. Per the germline V gene, CDR1 is KGHSH and CDR2 is LQKENI. CDR3 length equals 15 residues. CDR3 in amino acids: CASSSGTGGGQPQHF. CDR3 coding DNA: TGTGCCAGCTCATCCGGGACAGGGGGCGGTCAGCCCCAGCATTTT.

The chain links TRBV4-1 to TRBJ2-7, with D possibly being TRBD1 (6 bases). V gave up 4 bases and J gave up 6 bases, with 19 bases separating them. The CDR3 runs to 15 residues. The V gene's germline CDR1 is MGHRA and CDR2 YSYEKL. CDR3 protein: CASSRQSRGEAEQYF. The CDR3 coding sequence is TGCGCCAGCAGCCGACAATCCAGGGGAGAAGCCGAGCAGTACTTC.

J is TRBJ1-1 and V is TRBV28; TRBD1 matches 8 bases. This CDR3 region has 13 residues. V lost 5 bases, J lost 13 bases, and 12 bases stayed unmatched. CDR1 MDHEN and CDR2 SYDVKM come from the germline V gene. As DNA, the CDR3 is TGTGCCAGCAGTCCGGGGGACAGGCCGTTGGGTTTCTTT. This gives the protein CASSPGDRPLGFF.

The chain recombines TRBV6-5 with TRBJ2-3; 7 nucleotides agree with TRBD2. CDR1 and CDR2 (germline): MNHEY, SVGAGI. Trimming removed 0 bases from V and 4 bases from J; junction bases left unmatched: 7. The CDR3 runs to 16 residues. The CDR3 loop is CASSYSSARGADTQYF. The DNA for the CDR3 is TGTGCCAGCAGTTACTCTTCGGCCCGGGGGGCAGATACGCAGTATTTT.

This clone showed up just once. The chain is built from TRBV19 and TRBJ2-7; TRBD2 matches at 11 bases. Germline loops: CDR1 LNHDA, CDR2 SQIVND (reference sequence). The V segment lost 4 bases and the J segment 2 bases; nucleotides outside the gene matches: 7. The CDR3 is made up of 16 amino acids. The CDR3 region is CASSTGLAEPAYEQYF. The CDR3 DNA is TGTGCCAGTAGTACGGGACTAGCGGAGCCCGCCTACGAGCAGTACTTC.

The chain employs TRBV12-5 and TRBJ1-5; D is unclear. The V gene lost 4 bases and the J gene lost 2 bases, with 12 bases spanning the gap. Germline V lookup: CDR1 LGHNT, CDR2 FRNRAP. This CDR3 has 15 amino acids. CDR3 DNA: TGTGCTAGTGGTTGGACTGCGGCGGGCAATCAGCCCCAGCATTTT. Its protein product is CASGWTAAGNQPQHF.